Listed here is a single T cell receptor beta chain. The antigen is undetermined. Measured with immunoSEQ multiplex PCR; TCRdb has only the in-frame clones, and not every one. This sample has 25,000 to 35,000 clones, with 88% found just once. The data were taken from a study of multiple sclerosis patients with progressive multifocal leukoencephalopathy. For the study at large: Controls were natalizumab-treated multiple sclerosis patients who did not develop PML, sampled longitudinally. Whole-study results and caveats: Lower normalized Shannon entropy suggested reduced TRB diversity in most PML patients.

Trimming took off 3 bases at V and 7 bases at J, with 12 bases between the two ends. CDR3 length: 14 amino acids. Germline V gene sequence: CDR1 MNHNS, CDR2 SASEGT. Regarding time point: before natalizumab initiation. This TCR was sampled from a human donor with multiple sclerosis. J is TRBJ2-2 and V is TRBV6-1, with D perhaps TRBD2 (5 bases). Input material: PBMCs. CDR3 coding DNA: TGTGCCAGCAGTGACGGGCCTGAGGGCGGGGAGCTGTTTTTT. Protein product: CASSDGPEGGELFF.